What follows are 32 T cell receptor beta chains derived from one specimen sequenced in a study of neurological immune-mediated disorders. TCRdb called the 5' RACE reads again in MiXCR, with one record for every CDR3 protein. The data show some 66,000 distinct CDR3 sequences, 3.5% to 4.5% seen once. Sequencing used PBMCs. These receptors came from a man in his fifties with multiple sclerosis.

For the CDR3, the DNA is TGCAGTGCCACGGACAGGGGCGAACCAATCCATAATGAAAAACTGTTTTTT. As protein: CSATDRGEPIHNEKLFF. The chain employs TRBV20-1 and TRBJ1-4, with 9 bases matching TRBD1. Germline values: CDR1 DFQATT, CDR2 SNEGSKA (reference sequence). CDR3 length: 17 amino acids. The V segment lost 6 bases and the J segment 4 bases; nucleotides outside the gene matches: 15.

This clonotype was observed at least ten times. The chain carries TRBV20-1 and TRBJ1-2; 11 bases match TRBD1. The CDR3 is 13 residues long. J gave up 3 bases and V 6 bases, and 3 bases lay outside the gene matches. The V gene's germline CDR1 is DFQATT and CDR2 SNEGSKA (reference sequence). CDR3 in amino acids: CSARTGGDYGYTF. CDR3 bases: TGCAGTGCAAGGACAGGGGGCGACTATGGCTACACCTTC.

This clonotype was observed many times. V is TRBV20-1 and J is TRBJ2-2; possibly TRBD1 or TRBD2 for D (7 bases each). Germline V gives CDR1 DFQATT, CDR2 SNEGSKA (reference sequence). This CDR3 has 15 residues. V was cut by 6 bases and J by 3 bases, with 17 bases left in between. DNA for the CDR3: TGCAGTGCGAAGAGGGGGGGACAGCACACCGGGGAGCTGTTTTTT. It yields the protein CSAKRGGQHTGELFF.

The sample holds many counts of this clonotype. The V gene is TRBV5-1, the J gene TRBJ2-6; D not certain. The CDR3 loop spans 18 amino acids. Germline V CDR1 and CDR2: SGHRS, YFSETQ. V shed 0 bases and J shed 0 bases, with 13 bases lying between them. DNA for the CDR3: TGCGCCAGCAGCTTGGCGCAGGCTACTCTCTCTGGGGCCAACGTCCTGACTTTC. It encodes CASSLAQATLSGANVLTF.

This clonotype was recorded at least ten times. The genes are TRBV11-2 and TRBJ2-3, with unresolved D. The CDR3 spans 17 residues. Germline-derived CDR1 and CDR2 are SGHAT and FQNNGV. V lost 2 bases, J lost 2 bases, and 17 bases lay in between. In nucleotides, the CDR3 is TGTGCCAGCAGCTTATTGAACCGGGCCCTACCCACAGATACGCAGTATTTT. Translated: CASSLLNRALPTDTQYF.

In its sample, this clonotype was seen many times. The J gene is TRBJ1-6, the V gene TRBV7-2; D perhaps matches TRBD1 (5 bases). The V end lost 2 bases, the J end lost 10 bases, and 18 bases lay between the germline ends. Germline V gene sequence: CDR1 SGHTA, CDR2 FQGNSA. This CDR3 contains 16 residues. CDR3 bases: TGTGCCAGCAGCTTATTTTATTCCGGGACGGTATCACCCCTCCACTTT. Translated, it gives CASSLFYSGTVSPLHF.

This clonotype occurred a few times. This is likely a read error, given that the CDR3 carries no conserved phenylalanine or tryptophan at its end. The limits of the CDR3 on the DNA are not certain, so only TCRdb's listed CDR3 is given. The gene calls are TRBV4-1 and TRBJ1-5; the table's D call of TRBD1 was not tested on the DNA. Germline V gene data show CDR1 as MGHRA and CDR2 as YSYEKL. The CDR3 is 14 amino acids long, termini counted. The CDR3: CASSQGQGNQPQNC.

There are many counts of this clonotype. The rearrangement links TRBV20-1 to TRBJ2-7; D perhaps matches TRBD2 (6 bases). The V and J ends lost 5 bases and 0 bases respectively, with 14 bases between them. The CDR3 consists of 14 residues. Germline V gives CDR1 DFQATT, CDR2 SNEGSKA (reference sequence). The CDR3 loop is CSAHAGPSSYEQYF. CDR3 coding DNA: TGCAGTGCTCACGCGGGGCCTAGCTCCTACGAGCAGTACTTC.

In this sample, this clonotype turned up many times. J is TRBJ2-2 and V is TRBV10-3; either TRBD1 or TRBD2 may fit D (5 bases each). Germline V lookup: CDR1 ENHRY, CDR2 SYGVKD. Deletions cut 8 bases from V and 5 bases from J, with 9 bases between. CDR3 length: 12 amino acids. This CDR3 reads CAIGGWTGELFF. In DNA, the CDR3 is TGTGCCATCGGGGGATGGACCGGGGAGCTGTTTTTT.

This clonotype was seen at least ten times. The V gene is TRBV3-1, the J gene TRBJ2-3, with D perhaps matching TRBD1 (6 bases). The CDR3 runs 15 residues. The V end lost 0 bases, the J end lost 6 bases, and 13 bases lay between the germline ends. From germline, CDR1 is LGHDT and CDR2 YNNKEL (reference sequence). CDR3 in DNA: TGTGCCAGCAGCCAAGACTTAGCTAGGGGGGATACGCAGTATTTT. Its protein product is CASSQDLARGDTQYF.

There are many counts of this clonotype. This rearrangement joins TRBV20-1 to TRBJ2-5; D possibly corresponds to TRBD1 (5 bases). The CDR3 is made up of 14 amino acids. Germline V gives CDR1 DFQATT, CDR2 SNEGSKA (reference sequence). Trimming cost V 0 bases and J 5 bases, with 13 bases left between them. The CDR3 region has the DNA TGCAGTGCTAGAGATTTAAGGGGCTGGGAGACCCAGTACTTC. Protein product: CSARDLRGWETQYF.

This clonotype showed up many times. This chain connects TRBV5-6 to TRBJ1-6; 8 bases agree with TRBD1. The CDR3 sequence is 15 residues long. The V gene's germline CDR1 is SGHDT and CDR2 YYEEEE. Losses at the gene ends were 4 bases for V and 6 bases for J; bases not matched to a gene: 6. Written as DNA, the CDR3 is TGTGCCAGCAGCCCCGGACAGGGACCTAATTCACCCCTCCACTTT. Amino acids: CASSPGQGPNSPLHF. Complete variable domain (other parts from reference TRBV5-6 and TRBJ1-6): DAGVTQSPTHLIKTRGQQVTLRCSPKSGHDTVSWYQQALGQGPQFIFQYYEEEERQRGNFPDRFSGHQFPNYSSELNVNALLLGDSALYLCASSPGQGPNSPLHFGNGTRLTVT.

The chain links TRBV12-3 or TRBV12-4 to TRBJ1-1, with TRBD1 as a possible D gene (6 bases). With 7 bases removed from V and 4 bases from J, the gap between germline ends came to 13 bases. The length of the CDR3 is 13 residues. The CDR3 sequence: CASTIGTFTEAFF. The CDR3 coding sequence is TGTGCCAGCACCATCGGGACATTCACTGAAGCTTTCTTT.

This clonotype was seen repeatedly, ten times or more. The V gene is TRBV5-1, the J gene TRBJ2-2; D is perhaps TRBD1 (5 bases). The V end lost 5 bases, the J end lost 3 bases, and 14 bases lay between the germline ends. Germline V CDR1 and CDR2: SGHRS, YFSETQ. The CDR3 covers 15 residues. This CDR3 reads CASRRETADTGELFF. The CDR3 bases are TGCGCCAGCAGGCGTGAGACAGCCGACACCGGGGAGCTGTTTTTT.

This clonotype was found many times. The chain carries TRBV9 and TRBJ1-1, with D hard to call. Germline CDR1 reads SGDLS; CDR2 reads YYNGEE. CDR3 size: 13 residues. V was pared by 0 bases and J by 4 bases, with 7 bases between. The chain's CDR3 is CASSVARGTEAFF. CDR3 DNA sequence: TGTGCCAGCAGCGTAGCACGCGGCACTGAAGCTTTCTTT.

This clonotype was seen at least ten times. The chain joins TRBV5-5 to TRBJ1-1; no firm D call. The V end was cut by 0 bases, the J end by 0 bases, with 9 bases between. CDR3 length equals 15 residues. Germline V lookup: CDR1 SGHKS, CDR2 YYEKEE (reference sequence). In nucleotides, the CDR3 is TGTGCCAGCAGCTTGGAGGGCCAGTTGAACACTGAAGCTTTCTTT. Amino acids: CASSLEGQLNTEAFF.

The table lists this clonotype with many counts. The chain couples TRBV3-1 to TRBJ2-2, with D maybe TRBD2 (5 bases). The CDR3 totals 16 residues. V was clipped by 4 bases and J by 1 base, with 13 bases between them. Per the germline V gene, CDR1 is LGHDT and CDR2 is YNNKEL (reference sequence). This CDR3 is CASSRAGSRNTGELFF. Here the CDR3 DNA reads TGTGCCAGCAGCCGCGCGGGCTCTCGGAACACCGGGGAGCTGTTTTTT. Together with reference TRBV3-1 and TRBJ2-2, the CDR3 gives the full variable domain: DTAVSQTPKYLVTQMGNDKSIKCEQNLGHDTMYWYKQDSKKFLKIMFSYNNKELIINETVPNRFSPKSPDKAHLNLHINSLELGDSAVYFCASSRAGSRNTGELFFGEGSRLTVL.

Ten or more counts support this clonotype. The chain uses TRBV7-6 and TRBJ2-5, with TRBD1 identical over 10 bases. V gave up 5 bases and J gave up 4 bases; unmatched junction bases: 7. CDR3 length: 15 amino acids. In germline, CDR1 is SGHVS, CDR2 FNYEAQ. CDR3 sequence reads: CASSPWTGGGETQYF. CDR3 nucleotide sequence: TGTGCCAGCAGCCCCTGGACAGGGGGTGGAGAGACCCAGTACTTC. Together with reference TRBV7-6 and TRBJ2-5, the CDR3 gives the full variable domain: GAGVSQSPRYKVTKRGQDVALRCDPISGHVSLYWYRQALGQGPEFLTYFNYEAQQDKSGLPNDRFSAERPEGSISTLTIQRTEQRDSAMYRCASSPWTGGGETQYFGPGTRLLVL.

This clonotype was observed at least ten times. The chain carries TRBV5-1 and TRBJ2-1; D is unclear. This CDR3 spans 12 amino acids. Trimming left V 7 bases short and J 2 bases short, with 7 bases between. Germline CDR1 and CDR2: SGHRS and YFSETQ. The CDR3 loop is CASQMAYNEQFF. Here the CDR3 DNA reads TGCGCCAGCCAAATGGCCTACAATGAGCAGTTCTTC.

This clonotype was observed at least ten times. This chain connects TRBV28 to TRBJ2-2; 11 bases are a match to TRBD1. After removal of 6 bases from V and 3 bases from J, the junction contained 6 bases not matched to a gene. This CDR3 comprises 16 residues. CDR1 MDHEN and CDR2 SYDVKM come from the germline V gene. CDR3 coding DNA: TGTGCCAGCAGCCTCGGACAGGGGGCAGACACCGGGGAGCTGTTTTTT. Its protein product is CASSLGQGADTGELFF.

This clonotype was seen at least ten times. V usage is TRBV9 and J usage is TRBJ2-3, with D uncertain. V was clipped by 4 bases and J by 6 bases, with 12 bases between them. Germline V gives CDR1 SGDLS, CDR2 YYNGEE. The CDR3 loop spans 13 amino acids. The CDR3 spells CASSPPRRDTQYF. DNA for the CDR3: TGTGCCAGCAGCCCTCCGCGACGGGATACGCAGTATTTT.

This clonotype was detected ten times or more. The chain couples TRBV9 to TRBJ2-3, with unresolved D. Germline loops: CDR1 SGDLS, CDR2 YYNGEE. V was clipped by 5 bases and J by 2 bases, with 21 bases between them. The CDR3 is 17 amino acids. For the CDR3, the DNA is TGTGCCAGCAGTGATTCCCAAGACGGATTCCACACAGATACGCAGTATTTT. Translating it yields CASSDSQDGFHTDTQYF.

Turning to this clonotype: Relative to the germline gene, one junction end is altered; a read error may explain this. The chain recombines TRBV11-2 with TRBJ1-5; no reliable D call. The CDR3 runs 13 residues. The V gene's germline CDR1 is SGHAT and CDR2 FQNNGV. The CDR3 bases are TGTGCCAGCAGCTGGGCGGGGAATCAGCCCCAGAATTTT. Encoded protein: CASSWAGNQPQNF. The complete variable domain, with remaining parts taken from reference TRBV11-2 and TRBJ1-5, reads EAGVAQSPRYKIIEKRQSVAFWCNPISGHATLYWYQQILGQGPKLLIQFQNNGVVDDSQLPKDRFSAERLKGVDSTLKIQPAKLEDSAVYLCASSWAGNQPQNFGDGTRLSIL.

This clonotype showed up many times. This chain uses TRBV11-2 with TRBJ2-1; tentatively, D is TRBD2 (7 bases). Per the germline V gene, CDR1 is SGHAT and CDR2 is FQNNGV. Trimming removed 5 bases at V and 6 bases at J, with 20 bases between. The CDR3 has 16 residues. CDR3 sequence reads: CASSPVRWGGANEQFF. In DNA, the CDR3 is TGTGCCAGCAGCCCGGTTCGTTGGGGGGGGGCCAATGAGCAGTTCTTC. Together with reference TRBV11-2 and TRBJ2-1, the CDR3 gives the full variable domain: EAGVAQSPRYKIIEKRQSVAFWCNPISGHATLYWYQQILGQGPKLLIQFQNNGVVDDSQLPKDRFSAERLKGVDSTLKIQPAKLEDSAVYLCASSPVRWGGANEQFFGPGTRLTVL.

This clonotype has ten or more counts. The chain uses TRBV28 and TRBJ1-2; perhaps TRBD1 as D (5 bases). Germline CDR1 is MDHEN and CDR2 is SYDVKM. V was cut by 5 bases and J by 0 bases, with 10 bases left in between. The CDR3 runs 14 residues. The CDR3 sequence: CASSTGLANYGYTF. In DNA, the CDR3 is TGTGCCAGCAGTACGGGGCTAGCTAACTATGGCTACACCTTC.

This clonotype was picked up many times. This chain links TRBV20-1 with TRBJ2-1; no clear D. Trimming stripped 0 bases from V and 7 bases from J, with 10 bases between. This CDR3 contains 13 residues. Looked up from germline, CDR1 is DFQATT and CDR2 is SNEGSKA (reference sequence). Here the CDR3 reads CSARDTVGNEQFF. CDR3 in DNA: TGCAGTGCTAGAGACACCGTCGGGAATGAGCAGTTCTTC.

This clonotype has ten or more counts. V gene TRBV28 combines with J gene TRBJ2-2; TRBD2 matches 14 bases. The V and J ends lost 5 bases and 0 bases, in that order; junction bases with no gene match: 5. CDR3 length: 18 amino acids. Per germline, CDR1 MDHEN and CDR2 SYDVKM. The CDR3 DNA reads TGTGCCAGCAGTGCCTCGGGACTAGCGGGGGCGAACACCGGGGAGCTGTTTTTT. It yields the protein CASSASGLAGANTGELFF.

This clonotype occurred many times. This chain uses TRBV4-3 with TRBJ2-2; no reliable D call. Germline assignment: CDR1 LGHNA and CDR2 YSLEER. V lost 2 bases and J lost 6, with 7 bases in between. CDR3 size: 13 residues. CDR3 loop: CASSQKVAGELFF. The CDR3 region has the DNA TGCGCCAGCAGCCAAAAGGTGGCCGGGGAGCTGTTTTTT.

This clonotype came up many times. This chain joins TRBV20-1 and TRBJ1-5; TRBD1 aligns across 8 bases. From germline, CDR1 is DFQATT and CDR2 SNEGSKA (reference sequence). This CDR3 is 14 amino acids long. V lost 6 bases and J lost 1; bases outside the gene matches: 5. The CDR3 sequence: CSASQGASNQPQHF. CDR3 in DNA: TGCAGTGCCAGTCAGGGGGCGAGCAATCAGCCCCAGCATTTT.

A note on this clonotype: It is unclear where the CDR3 begins or ends on the DNA, so no DNA is shown, and the CDR3 is as TCRdb lists it. The chain has TRBV20-1 and TRBJ1-5; TRBD1 is taken as the D call from the table, unchecked against the DNA. The germline CDR1 and CDR2 sequences are DFQATT and SNEGSKA (reference sequence). The CDR3 numbers 15 amino acids, ends counted. CDR3 loop: CSASFGEGSNQPQNF.

This clonotype was picked up many times. The V gene is TRBV6-1, the J gene TRBJ2-1; D may be TRBD1 (6 bases). The CDR3 sequence is 14 residues long. Between the trimmed V and J ends, which lost 5 bases and 0 bases, there was a span of 8 bases. The germline gives CDR1 MNHNS, CDR2 SASEGT. The CDR3 DNA follows: TGTGCCAGCAGTAAACAGGGCTCCTACAATGAGCAGTTCTTC. Its translation is CASSKQGSYNEQFF.

For this clonotype: The junction shows a germline mismatch at one end, possibly a read error. The rearrangement links TRBV20-1 to TRBJ2-1, with 7 bases aligning to TRBD2. Germline V lookup: CDR1 DFQATT, CDR2 SNEGSKA (reference sequence). The CDR3 loop spans 16 amino acids. This CDR3 is CSAGDLKASGYNEQFF. CDR3 DNA: TGCAGTGCTGGAGATTTGAAGGCTAGCGGCTACAATGAGCAGTTCTTC.